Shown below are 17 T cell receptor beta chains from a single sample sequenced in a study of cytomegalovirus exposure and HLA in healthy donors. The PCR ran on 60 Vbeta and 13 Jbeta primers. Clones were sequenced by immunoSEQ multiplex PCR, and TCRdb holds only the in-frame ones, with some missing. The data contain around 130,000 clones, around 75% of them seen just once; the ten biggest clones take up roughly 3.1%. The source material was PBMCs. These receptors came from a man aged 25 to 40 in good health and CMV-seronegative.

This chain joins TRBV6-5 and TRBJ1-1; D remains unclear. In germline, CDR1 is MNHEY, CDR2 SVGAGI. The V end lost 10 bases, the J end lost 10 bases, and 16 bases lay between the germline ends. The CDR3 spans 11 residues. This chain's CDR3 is CATLGATGAFF. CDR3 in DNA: TGTGCCACCCTAGGTGCCACGGGAGCTTTCTTT.

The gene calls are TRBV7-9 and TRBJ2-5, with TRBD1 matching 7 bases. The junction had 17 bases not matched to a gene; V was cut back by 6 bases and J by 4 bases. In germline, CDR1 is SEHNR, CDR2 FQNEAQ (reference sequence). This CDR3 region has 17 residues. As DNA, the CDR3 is TGTGCCAGCAGTGGCCCCACGGGGACAGACCCCTTAGAGACCCAGTACTTC. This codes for CASSGPTGTDPLETQYF. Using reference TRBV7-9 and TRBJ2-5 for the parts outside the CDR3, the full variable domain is DTGVSQNPRHKITKRGQNVTFRCDPISEHNRLYWYRQTLGQGPEFLTYFQNEAQLEKSRLLSDRFSAERPKGSFSTLEIQRTEQGDSAMYLCASSGPTGTDPLETQYFGPGTRLLVL.

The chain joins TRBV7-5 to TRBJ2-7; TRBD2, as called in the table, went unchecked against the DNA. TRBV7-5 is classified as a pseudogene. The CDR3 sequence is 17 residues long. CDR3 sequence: CARSLGSIAGGPYEQYF. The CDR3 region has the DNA TGTGCCAGAAGCTTAGGGTCGATAGCGGGGGGGCCCTACGAGCAGTACTTC.

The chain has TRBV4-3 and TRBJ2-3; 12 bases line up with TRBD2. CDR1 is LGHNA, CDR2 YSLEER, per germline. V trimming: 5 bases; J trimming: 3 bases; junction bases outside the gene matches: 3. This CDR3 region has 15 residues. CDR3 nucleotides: TGCGCCAGCAGCTTGACTAGCGGGAGTACAGATACGCAGTATTTT. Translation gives CASSLTSGSTDTQYF.

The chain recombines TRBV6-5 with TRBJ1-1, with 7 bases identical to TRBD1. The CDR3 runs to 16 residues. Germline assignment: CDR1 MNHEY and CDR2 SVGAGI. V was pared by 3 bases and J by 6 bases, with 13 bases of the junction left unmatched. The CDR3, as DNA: TGTGCCAGCAGTTATATTAGGGGACAGTTTTTCCCTGAAGCTTTCTTT. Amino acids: CASSYIRGQFFPEAFF.

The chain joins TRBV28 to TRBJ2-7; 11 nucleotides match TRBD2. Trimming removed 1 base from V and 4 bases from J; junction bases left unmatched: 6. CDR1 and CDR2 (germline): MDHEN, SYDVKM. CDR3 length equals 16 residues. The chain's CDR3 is CASSLSGTSGQYEQYF. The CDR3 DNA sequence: TGTGCCAGCAGTTTATCCGGGACTAGCGGACAATACGAGCAGTACTTC.

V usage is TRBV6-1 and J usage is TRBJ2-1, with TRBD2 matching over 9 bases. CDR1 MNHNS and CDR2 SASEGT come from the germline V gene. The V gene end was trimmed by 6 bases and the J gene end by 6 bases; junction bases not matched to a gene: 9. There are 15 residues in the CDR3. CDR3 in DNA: TGTGCCAGCAGCGGTATAGCGGGAGCGAGCAATGAGCAGTTCTTC. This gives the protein CASSGIAGASNEQFF.

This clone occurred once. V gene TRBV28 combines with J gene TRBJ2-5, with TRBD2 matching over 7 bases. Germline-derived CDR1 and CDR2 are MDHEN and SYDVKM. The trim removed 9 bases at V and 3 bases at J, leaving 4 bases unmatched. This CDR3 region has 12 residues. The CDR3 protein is CASLGTKETQYF. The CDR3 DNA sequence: TGTGCCAGTCTCGGGACTAAAGAGACCCAGTACTTC.

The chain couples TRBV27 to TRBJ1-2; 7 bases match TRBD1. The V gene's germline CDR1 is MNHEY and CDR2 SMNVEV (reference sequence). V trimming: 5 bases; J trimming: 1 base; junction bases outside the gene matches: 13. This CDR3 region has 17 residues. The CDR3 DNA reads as TGTGCCAGCAGTCCACAACAGGGGTCAGGCTTTAACTATGGCTACACCTTC. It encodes CASSPQQGSGFNYGYTF.

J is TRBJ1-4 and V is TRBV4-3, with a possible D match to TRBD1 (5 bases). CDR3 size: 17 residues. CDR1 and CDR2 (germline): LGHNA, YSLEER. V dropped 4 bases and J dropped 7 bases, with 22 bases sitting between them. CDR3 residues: CASSPLSGRQGGEKLFF. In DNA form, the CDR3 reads TGCGCCAGCAGCCCCCTCTCAGGAAGGCAGGGTGGTGAAAAACTGTTTTTT.

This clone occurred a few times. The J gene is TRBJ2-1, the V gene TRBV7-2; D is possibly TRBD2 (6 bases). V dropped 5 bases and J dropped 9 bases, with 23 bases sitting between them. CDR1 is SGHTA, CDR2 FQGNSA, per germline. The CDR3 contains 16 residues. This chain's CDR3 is CASSPTGRSRGSEQFF. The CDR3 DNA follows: TGTGCCAGCAGCCCCACTGGGAGGTCCCGGGGGAGTGAGCAGTTCTTC.

CDR3 in DNA: TGTGCCTGGAGTGTACCGTCGGGGATTCCCTACGAGCAGTACTTC. This sequence encodes CAWSVPSGIPYEQYF. This sequence joins TRBV30 and TRBJ2-7, with D possibly being TRBD2 (5 bases). Germline CDR1 GTSNPN, CDR2 SVGIG (reference sequence). There are 15 residues in the CDR3. V lost 0 bases, J lost 2 bases, and 14 bases lay in between. Supplemented by reference TRBV30 and TRBJ2-7, the full variable domain reads SQTIHQWPATLVQPVGSPLSLECTVEGTSNPNLYWYRQAAGRGLQLLFYSVGIGQISSEVPQNLSASRPQDRQFILSSKKLLLSDSGFYLCAWSVPSGIPYEQYFGPGTRLTVT.

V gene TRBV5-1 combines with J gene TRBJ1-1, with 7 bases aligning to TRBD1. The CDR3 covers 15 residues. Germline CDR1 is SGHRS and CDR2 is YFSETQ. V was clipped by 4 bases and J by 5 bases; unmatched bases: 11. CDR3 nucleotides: TGCGCCAGCAGCGACGACAGGGTCACAAGGACTGAAGCTTTCTTT. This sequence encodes CASSDDRVTRTEAFF.

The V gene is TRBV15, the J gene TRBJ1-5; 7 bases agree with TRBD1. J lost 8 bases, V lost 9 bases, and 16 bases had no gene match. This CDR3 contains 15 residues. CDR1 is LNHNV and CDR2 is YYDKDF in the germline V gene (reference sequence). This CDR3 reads CATALSRGNGEPQHF. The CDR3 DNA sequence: TGTGCCACAGCCCTAAGCAGGGGGAATGGGGAGCCCCAGCATTTT. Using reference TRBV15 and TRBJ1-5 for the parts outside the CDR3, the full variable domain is DAMVIQNPRYQVTQFGKPVTLSCSQTLNHNVMYWYQQKSSQAPKLLFHYYDKDFNNEADTPDNFQSRRPNTSFCFLDIRSPGLGDTAMYLCATALSRGNGEPQHFGDGTRLSIL.

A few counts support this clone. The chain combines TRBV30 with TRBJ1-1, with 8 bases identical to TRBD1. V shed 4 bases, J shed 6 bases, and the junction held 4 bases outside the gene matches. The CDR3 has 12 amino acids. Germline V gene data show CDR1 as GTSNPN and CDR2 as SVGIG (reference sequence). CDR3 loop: CAWNTDRAEAFF. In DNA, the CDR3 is TGTGCCTGGAACACGGACAGGGCTGAAGCTTTCTTT.

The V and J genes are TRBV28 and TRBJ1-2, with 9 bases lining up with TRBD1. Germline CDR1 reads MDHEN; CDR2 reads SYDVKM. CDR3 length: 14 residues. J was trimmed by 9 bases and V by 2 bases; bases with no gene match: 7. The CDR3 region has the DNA TGTGCCAGCAGTTTAGAACAGGGGGCGCGAAGCTACACCTTC. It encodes CASSLEQGARSYTF.

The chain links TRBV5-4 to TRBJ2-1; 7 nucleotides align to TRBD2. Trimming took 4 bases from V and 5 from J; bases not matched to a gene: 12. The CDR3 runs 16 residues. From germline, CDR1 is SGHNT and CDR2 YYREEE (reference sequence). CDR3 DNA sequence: TGTGCCAGCAGCCCCCTGGGAGGGACTTTCGACAATGAGCAGTTCTTC. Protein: CASSPLGGTFDNEQFF.